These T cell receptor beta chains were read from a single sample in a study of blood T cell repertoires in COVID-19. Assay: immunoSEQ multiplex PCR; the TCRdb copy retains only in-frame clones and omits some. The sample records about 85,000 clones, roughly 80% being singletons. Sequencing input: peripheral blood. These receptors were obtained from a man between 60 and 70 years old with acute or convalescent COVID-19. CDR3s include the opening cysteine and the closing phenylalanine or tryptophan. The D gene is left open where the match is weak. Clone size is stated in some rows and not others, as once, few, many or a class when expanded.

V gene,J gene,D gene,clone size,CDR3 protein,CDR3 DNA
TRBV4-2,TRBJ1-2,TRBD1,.,CASSQSRDRGQAGYTF,TGTGCCAGCAGCCAATCCCGGGACAGGGGTCAAGCTGGCTACACCTTC
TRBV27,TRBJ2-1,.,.,CASSLRLQGGEQFF,TGTGCCAGCAGTCTACGGCTTCAGGGAGGCGAGCAGTTCTTC
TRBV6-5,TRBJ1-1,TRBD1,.,CASSYSWTGNTEAFF,TGTGCCAGCAGTTACTCCTGGACAGGGAACACTGAAGCTTTCTTT
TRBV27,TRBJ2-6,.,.,CASSLTGDGANVLTF,TGTGCCAGCAGTTTAACCGGGGATGGGGCCAACGTCCTGACTTTC
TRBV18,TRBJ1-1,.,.,CASSYDLRRTVNTEAFF,TGTGCCAGCTCATATGATCTCAGGAGGACGGTGAACACTGAAGCTTTCTTT
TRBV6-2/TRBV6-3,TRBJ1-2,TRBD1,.,CASSYPRLRQGRYGYTF,TGTGCCAGCAGTTATCCAAGACTTCGACAGGGTCGGTATGGCTACACCTTC
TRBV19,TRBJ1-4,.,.,CASSGGATNEKLFF,TGTGCCAGTAGTGGCGGCGCAACTAATGAAAAACTGTTTTTT
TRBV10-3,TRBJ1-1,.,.,CAISGRDTEAFF,TGTGCCATCAGTGGCAGGGACACTGAAGCTTTCTTT
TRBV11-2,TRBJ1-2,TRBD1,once,CASGGQGRNYGYTF,TGTGCCAGCGGAGGACAGGGGAGGAACTATGGCTACACCTTC
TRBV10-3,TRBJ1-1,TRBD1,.,CAISGDRERYTEAFF,TGTGCCATCAGTGGCGACAGGGAACGTTACACTGAAGCTTTCTTT
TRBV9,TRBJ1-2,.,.,CASSVARGLNYGYTF,TGTGCCAGCAGCGTAGCTCGGGGTCTGAACTATGGCTACACCTTC
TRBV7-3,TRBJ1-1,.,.,CASSFDSDLNTEAFF,TGTGCCAGCAGCTTTGACAGCGACTTGAACACTGAAGCTTTCTTT
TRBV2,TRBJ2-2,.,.,CASSGQSNTGELFF,TGTGCCAGCTCCGGACAGTCGAACACCGGGGAGCTGTTTTTT
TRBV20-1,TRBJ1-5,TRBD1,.,CSASPGAGGFNSNQPQHF,TGCAGTGCTAGTCCCGGGGCAGGGGGCTTTAATAGCAATCAGCCCCAGCATTTT
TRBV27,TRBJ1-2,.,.,CASRGDSPTGGYTF,TGTGCCAGCAGAGGCGACAGCCCGACTGGAGGCTACACCTTC
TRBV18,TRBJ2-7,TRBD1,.,CASSPGTDYEQYF,TGTGCCAGCTCTCCCGGGACAGACTACGAGCAGTACTTC
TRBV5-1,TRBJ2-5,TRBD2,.,CASSQGGGWGRETQYF,TGCGCCAGCAGCCAAGGCGGGGGATGGGGTAGGGAGACCCAGTACTTC
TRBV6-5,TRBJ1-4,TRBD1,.,CASSYSQGIKLFF,TGTGCCAGCAGTTACTCACAGGGGATAAAACTGTTTTTT
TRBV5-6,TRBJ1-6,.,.,CASSLEALGRSYNSPLHF,TGTGCCAGCAGCTTGGAGGCACTCGGGAGGTCCTATAATTCACCCCTCCACTTT
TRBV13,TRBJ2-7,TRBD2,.,CASSSSTGTSGIPQYF,TGTGCCAGCAGCTCCTCCACCGGGACTAGCGGAATTCCGCAGTACTTC
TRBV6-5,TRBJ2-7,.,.,CASSPRDSYYEQYF,TGTGCCAGCAGTCCCCGGGACTCATACTACGAGCAGTACTTC
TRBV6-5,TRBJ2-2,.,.,CASSYSAGNTGELFF,TGTGCCAGCAGTTACTCAGCAGGGAACACCGGGGAGCTGTTTTTT
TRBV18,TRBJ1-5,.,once,CASSFRDTFSNQPQHF,TGTGCCAGCTCATTCCGGGACACCTTCTCCAATCAGCCCCAGCATTTT
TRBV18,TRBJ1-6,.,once,CASSRTVSSYNSPLHF,TGTGCCAGCTCACGGACAGTGAGCTCCTATAATTCACCCCTCCACTTT
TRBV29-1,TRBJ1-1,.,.,CSVEDYGPEAFF,TGCAGCGTTGAAGATTATGGCCCAGAAGCTTTCTTT
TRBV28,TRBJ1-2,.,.,CASSLRLRGYTF,TGTGCCAGCAGTTTGCGCCTGCGGGGCTACACCTTC
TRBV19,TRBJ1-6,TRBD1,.,CASSPGTGFHF,TGTGCCAGTAGTCCCGGGACAGGGTTCCACTTT
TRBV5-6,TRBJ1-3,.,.,CASSFGDLSGNTIYF,TGTGCCAGCAGCTTTGGAGATCTCTCTGGAAACACCATATATTTT
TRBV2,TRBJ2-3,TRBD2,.,CASSELGSGGADTQYF,TGTGCCAGCAGTGAATTGGGTAGCGGGGGAGCAGATACGCAGTATTTT
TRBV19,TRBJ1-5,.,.,CASSMTGYSNQPQHF,TGTGCCAGTAGTATGACCGGGTATAGCAATCAGCCCCAGCATTTT
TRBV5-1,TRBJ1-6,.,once,CASSLAPVSYNSPLHF,TGCGCCAGCAGCTTGGCTCCGGTCTCCTATAATTCACCCCTCCACTTT
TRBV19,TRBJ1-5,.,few,CASSIRSGHQPQHF,TGTGCCAGTAGTATAAGGTCAGGGCATCAGCCCCAGCATTTT
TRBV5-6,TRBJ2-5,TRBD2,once,CASSPFSGTSGSETQYF,TGTGCCAGCAGCCCCTTCTCCGGGACTAGCGGCTCTGAGACCCAGTACTTC
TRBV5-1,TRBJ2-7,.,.,CASSEENSYEQYF,TGCGCCAGCTCTGAGGAAAACTCCTACGAGCAGTACTTC
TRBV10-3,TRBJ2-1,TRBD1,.,CAISESDRVLGNEQFF,TGTGCCATCAGTGAGTCCGACAGGGTGTTAGGCAATGAGCAGTTCTTC
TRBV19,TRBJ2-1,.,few,CASGGSSYNEQFF,TGTGCCAGTGGGGGGAGCTCCTACAATGAGCAGTTCTTC
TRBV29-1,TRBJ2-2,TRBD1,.,CSVETGDTGELFF,TGCAGCGTTGAGACAGGGGACACCGGGGAGCTGTTTTTT
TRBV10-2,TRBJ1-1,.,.,CASSESAGLVTEAFF,TGCGCCAGCAGTGAGTCGGCGGGGTTAGTCACTGAAGCTTTCTTT
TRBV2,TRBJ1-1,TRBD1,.,CASSPGTGYTEAFF,TGTGCCAGCAGTCCCGGGACAGGGTACACTGAAGCTTTCTTT
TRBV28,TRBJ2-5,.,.,CASSLRSTGQNPTQYF,TGTGCCAGCAGTTTACGTTCGACAGGCCAGAATCCGACCCAGTACTTC
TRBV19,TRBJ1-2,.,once,CASSIRPPKGDLNYGYTF,TGTGCCAGTAGTATTCGCCCCCCAAAGGGGGATCTTAACTATGGCTACACCTTC
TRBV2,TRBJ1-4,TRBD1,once,CASRGPGQGLKGTREKLFF,TGTGCCAGCAGAGGTCCGGGACAGGGGCTTAAGGGAACTAGGGAAAAACTGTTTTTT
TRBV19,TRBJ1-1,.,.,CASSMRGRVNAMNTEAFF,TGTGCCAGTAGTATGCGGGGTCGAGTGAATGCGATGAACACTGAAGCTTTCTTT
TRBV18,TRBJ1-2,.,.,CASSPGGQPENYGYTF,TGTGCCAGCTCACCCGGCGGACAGCCCGAGAACTATGGCTACACCTTC
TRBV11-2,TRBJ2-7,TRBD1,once,CASSYQTGSYEQYF,TGTGCCAGCAGCTATCAGACAGGGTCCTACGAGCAGTACTTC
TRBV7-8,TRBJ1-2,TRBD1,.,CASSLDRVGYTF,TGTGCCAGCAGCTTGGACAGGGTCGGCTACACCTTC
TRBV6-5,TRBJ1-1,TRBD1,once,CASSDRGGTEAFF,TGTGCCAGCAGCGACAGGGGAGGGACTGAAGCTTTCTTT
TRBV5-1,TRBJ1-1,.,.,CATQMTPLGTQNTEAFF,TGCGCCACCCAGATGACACCACTTGGGACTCAGAACACTGAAGCTTTCTTT
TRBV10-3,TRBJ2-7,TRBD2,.,CAISISGAAYEQYF,TGTGCCATCAGCATTAGCGGGGCCGCCTACGAGCAGTACTTC